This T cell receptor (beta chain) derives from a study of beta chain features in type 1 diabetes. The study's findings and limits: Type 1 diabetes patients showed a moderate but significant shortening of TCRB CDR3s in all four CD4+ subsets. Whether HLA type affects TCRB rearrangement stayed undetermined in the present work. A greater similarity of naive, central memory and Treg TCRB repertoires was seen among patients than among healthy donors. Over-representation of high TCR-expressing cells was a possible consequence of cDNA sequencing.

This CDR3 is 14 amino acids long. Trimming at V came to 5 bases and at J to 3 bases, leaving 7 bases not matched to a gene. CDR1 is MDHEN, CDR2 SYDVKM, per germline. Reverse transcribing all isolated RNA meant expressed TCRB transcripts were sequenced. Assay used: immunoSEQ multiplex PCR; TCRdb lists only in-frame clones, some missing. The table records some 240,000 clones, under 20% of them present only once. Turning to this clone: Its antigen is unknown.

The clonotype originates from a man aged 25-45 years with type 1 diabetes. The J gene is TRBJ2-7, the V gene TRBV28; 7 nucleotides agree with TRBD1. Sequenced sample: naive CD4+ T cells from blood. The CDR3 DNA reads TGTGCCAGCAGTCTAGGGACAGTTCGCTACGAGCAGTACTTC. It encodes CASSLGTVRYEQYF. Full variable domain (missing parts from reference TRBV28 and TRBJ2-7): DVKVTQSSRYLVKRTGEKVFLECVQDMDHENMFWYRQDPGLGLRLIYFSYDVKMKEKGDIPEGYSVSREKKERFSLILESASTNQTSMYLCASSLGTVRYEQYFGPGTRLTVT.